The 14 T cell receptor beta chains listed next were all sequenced from one sample in a study of blood T cell repertoires in COVID-19 (dated by TCRdb to the early 2020s). Libraries were prepared through the immunoSEQ multiplex PCR assay. TCRdb carries this immuneACCESS record with in-frame sequences only. Its versions omit some clonotypes, under half of them owing to an unresolved V gene in the studies checked, with the rest unexplained. Present in this sample are hundreds of thousands of clones, more than 75% of which were seen just once. The ten largest clonotypes hold 1.5% to 2% of the sample. The material sequenced was PBMCs or T cells enriched from blood (not recorded which). The receptors were sampled from a man aged 35-49 years in a cohort exposed to, infected with or recovered from COVID-19 (not recorded which).

The V call is TRBV6-5, the J call TRBJ2-4; possible D gene TRBD2, 5 bases. Germline V CDR1 and CDR2: MNHEY, SVGAGI. CDR3 length: 14 amino acids. The V and J ends lost 5 bases and 9 bases respectively, with 17 bases between them. The CDR3 spells CASSPPLGAGIQYF. The CDR3 DNA reads TGTGCCAGCAGTCCTCCTTTGGGTGCGGGCATTCAGTACTTC.

This chain's CDR3 is CASSADAGLANEKLFF. The CDR3 DNA reads as TGTGCCAGCAGCGCCGACGCGGGGCTGGCTAATGAAAAACTGTTTTTT. The chain uses TRBV7-9 and TRBJ1-4; TRBD1 might be the D (5 bases). This CDR3 is built from 16 residues. Germline CDR1 SEHNR, CDR2 FQNEAQ (reference sequence). V was cut by 5 bases and J by 3 bases, with 16 bases left in between.

The chain is built from TRBV7-9 and TRBJ2-5; no clear D gene. Trimming removed 5 bases at V and 5 bases at J, with 15 bases between. The CDR3 spans 14 residues. From germline, CDR1 is SEHNR and CDR2 FQNEAQ (reference sequence). Written as DNA, the CDR3 is TGTGCCAGCAGCCCGAGCTTCATTCCGGAGACCCAGTACTTC. Its translation is CASSPSFIPETQYF.

This clone was picked up a small number of times. The gene calls are TRBV11-2 and TRBJ1-1; 10 nucleotides agree with TRBD1. The trim removed 5 bases at V and 1 base at J, leaving 10 bases unmatched. CDR3 size: 17 residues. Per germline, CDR1 SGHAT and CDR2 FQNNGV. The CDR3 bases are TGTGCCAGCAGCGCTGGGGACAGGGGCCGATGGAACACTGAAGCTTTCTTT. Its protein is CASSAGDRGRWNTEAFF.

The chain uses TRBV28 and TRBJ1-1; D call uncertain. Trimming removed 3 bases at V and 1 base at J, with 9 bases between. This CDR3 has 14 amino acids. Germline V gene sequence: CDR1 MDHEN, CDR2 SYDVKM. The CDR3 DNA follows: TGTGCCAGCAGTTTTTTTGGGCAGAACACTGAAGCTTTCTTT. It encodes CASSFFGQNTEAFF.

This rearrangement joins TRBV5-1 to TRBJ2-1, with 14 bases identical to TRBD2. The J segment lost 4 bases and the V segment lost 5 bases, leaving 8 bases of the junction unmatched. The CDR3 is 17 residues long. CDR1 is SGHRS and CDR2 is YFSETQ in the germline V gene. CDR3 in amino acids: CASRIGTSGRIYNEQFF. The CDR3 nucleotides are TGCGCCAGCAGAATCGGGACTAGCGGGAGAATATACAATGAGCAGTTCTTC.

The rearrangement uses TRBV24-1 and TRBJ1-4, with TRBD1 matching over 7 bases. J was trimmed by 3 bases and V by 4 bases; bases with no gene match: 4. The CDR3 totals 15 residues. Germline loops: CDR1 KGHDR, CDR2 SFDVKD. The CDR3: CATSEPQGSNEKLFF. The CDR3 nucleotides are TGTGCCACCAGTGAGCCACAGGGGTCTAATGAAAAACTGTTTTTT.

V is TRBV24-1 and J is TRBJ2-3; 14 bases fit TRBD2. The CDR3 loop spans 18 amino acids. The V gene's germline CDR1 is KGHDR and CDR2 SFDVKD. V dropped 3 bases and J dropped 4; count of bases not matched to a gene: 8. This CDR3 is CATSDIGTSGSTADTQYF. For the CDR3, the DNA is TGTGCCACCAGTGATATCGGGACTAGCGGGAGTACGGCAGATACGCAGTATTTT.

The J gene is TRBJ2-5, the V gene TRBV10-3, with 11 bases that match TRBD2. CDR3 length: 15 amino acids. Per the germline V gene, CDR1 is ENHRY and CDR2 is SYGVKD. V was pared by 6 bases and J by 1 base, with 4 bases of the junction left unmatched. The CDR3 sequence: CAIRPGTSGQETQYF. The CDR3 DNA reads as TGTGCCATCAGACCCGGGACTAGCGGCCAAGAGACCCAGTACTTC.

The chain links TRBV6-5 to TRBJ2-1; 9 bases align to TRBD2. The germline V gene encodes CDR1 MNHEY and CDR2 SVGAGI. CDR3 length equals 15 residues. V lost 6 bases and J lost 4; bases outside the gene matches: 7. CDR3 DNA sequence: TGTGCCAGCAGGTTAGCGGGAGACGGTTACAATGAGCAGTTCTTC. It yields the protein CASRLAGDGYNEQFF.

The rearrangement joins TRBV6-4 to TRBJ2-2, with a weak D call TRBD2 (6 bases). The germline gives CDR1 MRHNA, CDR2 SNTAGT. The CDR3 contains 15 residues. Trimming shortened V by 3 bases and J by 4 bases, and 12 bases separated the two germline ends. The CDR3, as DNA: TGTGCCAGCAGTGAACCGGGAGTGGTCACCGGGGAGCTGTTTTTT. Its translation: CASSEPGVVTGELFF.

V usage is TRBV27 and J usage is TRBJ1-5, with TRBD1 matching over 7 bases. After removal of 7 bases from V and 4 bases from J, the junction contained 1 base not matched to a gene. This CDR3 contains 12 residues. In germline, CDR1 is MNHEY, CDR2 SMNVEV (reference sequence). DNA for the CDR3: TGTGCCAGCAAGGACAGGAATCAGCCCCAGCATTTT. It is translated as CASKDRNQPQHF.

This clone was seen a single time. V is TRBV30 and J is TRBJ2-1; no clear D gene. This CDR3 spans 14 amino acids. V lost 1 base to trimming and J lost 5 bases, with 12 bases between them. From germline, CDR1 is GTSNPN and CDR2 SVGIG (reference sequence). As DNA, the CDR3 is TGTGCCTGGAGTGGAGACTTTAACGACAATGAGCAGTTCTTC. This translates into CAWSGDFNDNEQFF.

The J gene is TRBJ1-1, the V gene TRBV3-1 (or the pseudogene TRBV3-2); 7 nucleotides match TRBD1. Trimming took 1 base from V and 6 from J; bases not matched to a gene: 8. Germline V gives CDR1 LGHDT, CDR2 YNNKEL (reference sequence). The CDR3 sequence is 15 residues long. CDR3 protein: CASSQVGTELPEAFF. The CDR3, as DNA: TGTGCCAGCAGCCAAGTTGGGACAGAGCTCCCTGAAGCTTTCTTT.